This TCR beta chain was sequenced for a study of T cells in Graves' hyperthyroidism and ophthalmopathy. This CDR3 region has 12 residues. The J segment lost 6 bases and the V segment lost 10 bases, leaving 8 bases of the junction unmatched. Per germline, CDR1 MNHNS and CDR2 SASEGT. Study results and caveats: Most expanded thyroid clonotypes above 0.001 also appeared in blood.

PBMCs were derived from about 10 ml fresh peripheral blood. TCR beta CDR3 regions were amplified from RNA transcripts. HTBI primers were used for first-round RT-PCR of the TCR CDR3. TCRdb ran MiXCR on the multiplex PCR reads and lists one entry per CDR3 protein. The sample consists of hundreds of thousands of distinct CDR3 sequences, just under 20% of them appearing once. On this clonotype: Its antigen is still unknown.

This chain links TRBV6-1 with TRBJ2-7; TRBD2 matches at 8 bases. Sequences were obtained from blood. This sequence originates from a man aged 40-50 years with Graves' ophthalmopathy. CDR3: CATAVRGGEQYF. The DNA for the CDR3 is TGTGCCACCGCAGTCCGGGGGGGCGAGCAGTACTTC.